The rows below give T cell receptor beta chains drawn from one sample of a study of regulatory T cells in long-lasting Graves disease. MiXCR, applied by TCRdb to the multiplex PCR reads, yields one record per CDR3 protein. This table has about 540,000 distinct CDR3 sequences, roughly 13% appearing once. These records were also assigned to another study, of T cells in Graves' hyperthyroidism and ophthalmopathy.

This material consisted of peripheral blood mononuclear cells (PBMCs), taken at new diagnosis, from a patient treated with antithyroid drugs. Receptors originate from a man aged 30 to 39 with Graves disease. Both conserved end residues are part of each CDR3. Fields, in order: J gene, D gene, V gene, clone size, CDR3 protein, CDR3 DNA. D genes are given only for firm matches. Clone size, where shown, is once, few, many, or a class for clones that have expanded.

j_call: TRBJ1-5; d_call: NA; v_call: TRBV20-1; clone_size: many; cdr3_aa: CSARPVGGDQPQHF; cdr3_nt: TGCAGTGCTAGGCCCGTCGGCGGGGATCAGCCCCAGCATTTT
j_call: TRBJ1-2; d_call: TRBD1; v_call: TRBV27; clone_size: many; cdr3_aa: CASRSADRPNYGYTF; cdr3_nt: TGTGCCAGCAGGAGCGCGGACAGGCCCAACTATGGCTACACCTTC
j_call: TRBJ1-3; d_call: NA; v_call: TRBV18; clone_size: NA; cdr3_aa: CASSRRTDSGNTIYF; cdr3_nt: TGTGCCAGCTCACGGAGGACAGACTCTGGAAACACCATATATTTT
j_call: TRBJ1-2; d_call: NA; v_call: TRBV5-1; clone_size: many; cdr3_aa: CASREPGEYGYTF; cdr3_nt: TGCGCCAGCAGGGAACCGGGAGAATATGGCTACACCTTC
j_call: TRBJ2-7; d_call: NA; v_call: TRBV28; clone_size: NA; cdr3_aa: CASSSNREQYF; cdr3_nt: TGTGCCAGCAGTTCTAACCGGGAGCAGTACTTC
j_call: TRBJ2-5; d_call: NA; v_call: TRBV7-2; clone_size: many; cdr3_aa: CASSLWAGRNQETQYF; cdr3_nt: TGTGCCAGCAGCTTATGGGCGGGACGGAACCAAGAGACCCAGTACTTC
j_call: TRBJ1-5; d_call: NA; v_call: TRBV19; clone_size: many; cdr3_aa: CASSIQGPGWPQHF; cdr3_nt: TGTGCCAGTAGCATACAGGGCCCGGGGTGGCCCCAGCATTTT
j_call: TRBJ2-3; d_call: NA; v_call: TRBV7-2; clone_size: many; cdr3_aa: CASSLDEDTQYF; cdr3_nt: TGTGCCAGCAGCTTAGATGAGGATACGCAGTATTTT
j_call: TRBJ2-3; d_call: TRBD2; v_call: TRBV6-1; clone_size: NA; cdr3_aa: CASSEWPSGSMSDTQYF; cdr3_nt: TGTGCCAGCAGTGAATGGCCTAGCGGGAGTATGTCAGATACGCAGTATTTT
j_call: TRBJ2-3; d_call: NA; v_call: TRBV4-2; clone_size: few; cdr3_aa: CASSQDVGRDTQYF; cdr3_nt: TGTGCCAGCAGCCAAGATGTGGGGCGGGATACGCAGTATTTT
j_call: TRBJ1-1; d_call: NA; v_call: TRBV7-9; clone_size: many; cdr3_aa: CASSDSWGGGFTEAFF; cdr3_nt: TGTGCCAGCAGCGATTCTTGGGGTGGGGGGTTCACTGAAGCTTTCTTT
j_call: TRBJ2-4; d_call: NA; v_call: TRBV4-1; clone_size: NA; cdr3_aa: CASSQAIAKNIQYF; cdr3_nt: TGCGCCAGCAGCCAAGCCATAGCCAAAAACATTCAGTACTTC
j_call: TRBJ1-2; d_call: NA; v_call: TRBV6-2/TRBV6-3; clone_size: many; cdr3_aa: CASTNLGYQEDYGYTF; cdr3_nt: TGTGCCAGCACCAACTTGGGATATCAAGAGGACTATGGCTACACCTTC
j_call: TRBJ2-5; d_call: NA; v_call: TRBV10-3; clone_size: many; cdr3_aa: CAISESKETQYF; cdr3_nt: TGTGCCATCAGTGAGTCGAAAGAGACCCAGTACTTC
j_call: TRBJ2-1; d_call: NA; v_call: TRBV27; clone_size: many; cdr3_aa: CASSFGWEAHNEQFF; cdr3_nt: TGTGCCAGCAGTTTCGGGTGGGAAGCACACAATGAGCAGTTCTTC
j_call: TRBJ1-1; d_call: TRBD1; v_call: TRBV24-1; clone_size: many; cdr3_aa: CATRSDQGANTEAFF; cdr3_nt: TGTGCCACCAGGTCCGATCAGGGGGCGAACACTGAAGCTTTCTTT
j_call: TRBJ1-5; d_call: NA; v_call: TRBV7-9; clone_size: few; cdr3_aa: CASSLGTITEGQPQHF; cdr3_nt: TGTGCCAGCAGCTTAGGTACGATTACAGAAGGACAGCCCCAGCATTTT
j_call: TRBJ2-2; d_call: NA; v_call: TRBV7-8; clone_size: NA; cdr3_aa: CASSFQVTALNTGELFF; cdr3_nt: TGTGCCAGCAGCTTCCAGGTGACAGCTCTGAACACCGGGGAGCTGTTTTTT
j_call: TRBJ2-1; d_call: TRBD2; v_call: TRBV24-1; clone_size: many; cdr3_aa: CATSDEPKAGHNEQFF; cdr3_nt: TGTGCCACCAGTGATGAACCTAAAGCGGGGCACAATGAGCAGTTCTTC
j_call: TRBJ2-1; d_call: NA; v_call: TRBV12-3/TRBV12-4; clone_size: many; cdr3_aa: CASSLAFYQGGPSYNEQFF; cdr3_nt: TGTGCCAGCAGTTTAGCGTTTTATCAGGGCGGGCCCTCCTACAATGAGCAGTTCTTC
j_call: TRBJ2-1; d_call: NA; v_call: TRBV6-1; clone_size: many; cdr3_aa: CAGGVTAAEQFF; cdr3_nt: TGTGCAGGGGGGGTGACCGCCGCTGAGCAGTTCTTC